The 29 T cell receptor beta chains listed next were all sequenced from one sample in a study of Graves' ophthalmopathy and Graves' hyperthyroidism. Amplified material comprised TCR beta CDR3 regions derived from RNA transcripts. RT-PCR was first run with HTBI primers, then multiplex PCR in a second round. Each CDR3 protein gets one entry after TCRdb re-called the multiplex PCR reads with MiXCR. In the table there are roughly 300,000 distinct CDR3 sequences, under 20% of which are singletons. Sequencing was performed on peripheral blood. The source of these receptors is an adult man with Graves' ophthalmopathy.

The chain uses TRBV6-6 and TRBJ2-2; 13 nucleotides match TRBD2. V lost 6 bases, J lost 7 bases, and 20 bases stayed unmatched. The CDR3 spans 20 residues. CDR1 and CDR2 (germline): MNHNY, SVGAGI (reference sequence). The CDR3 DNA follows: TGTGCCAGCAGAACCCGAGGGTTCGCGGGACTAGCGGGGCCTGGCGGGGAGCTGTTTTTT. Translated, it gives CASRTRGFAGLAGPGGELFF.

A few counts support this clonotype. The chain links TRBV2 to TRBJ1-1, with TRBD1 identical over 7 bases. Germline V lookup: CDR1 SNHLY, CDR2 FYNNEI. V was pared by 8 bases and J by 1 base, with 10 bases of the junction left unmatched. The CDR3 is 15 amino acids. The CDR3 nucleotides are TGTGCCAGCGGCGGGGACAGACCAAAGAACACTGAAGCTTTCTTT. It codes for CASGGDRPKNTEAFF.

The sample holds many counts of this clonotype. As DNA, the CDR3 is TGTGCCAGCAGCGTTAGACAGGGGGCAGGCGGAAACACCATATATTTT. It yields the protein CASSVRQGAGGNTIYF. The chain is built from TRBV9 and TRBJ1-3; TRBD1 matches at 10 bases. This CDR3 comprises 16 residues. The germline CDR1 and CDR2 sequences are SGDLS and YYNGEE. The V and J ends lost 2 bases and 4 bases, in that order; junction bases with no gene match: 6.

This clonotype showed up many times. The V gene is TRBV24-1, the J gene TRBJ1-1; 7 nucleotides agree with TRBD1. V trimming: 4 bases; J trimming: 7 bases; junction bases outside the gene matches: 11. The CDR3 loop spans 15 amino acids. In germline, CDR1 is KGHDR, CDR2 SFDVKD. The CDR3 here is CATSDSTGFGGEAFF. Written as DNA, the CDR3 is TGTGCCACCAGTGACTCGACAGGGTTCGGGGGTGAAGCTTTCTTT.

The chain links TRBV6-5 to TRBJ1-3; TRBD1 is a possible D gene (5 bases). CDR3 size: 16 residues. Germline CDR1 reads MNHEY; CDR2 reads SVGAGI. Trimming took off 0 bases at V and 0 bases at J, with 9 bases between the two ends. CDR3 DNA sequence: TGTGCCAGCAGTTACTCATCAGGGATCTCTGGAAACACCATATATTTT. Translated: CASSYSSGISGNTIYF.

In its sample, this clonotype was seen many times. This chain joins TRBV27 and TRBJ1-1, with 11 bases that match TRBD1. The CDR3 totals 15 residues. The V segment lost 7 bases and the J segment 5 bases; nucleotides outside the gene matches: 9. Per germline, CDR1 MNHEY and CDR2 SMNVEV (reference sequence). DNA for the CDR3: TGTGCCAGCAAAGGGACAGGGGGGATGTGGACTGAAGCTTTCTTT. It encodes CASKGTGGMWTEAFF.

This clonotype appeared a few times. The chain carries TRBV6-2 or TRBV6-3 and TRBJ2-7, with 9 bases identical to TRBD1. After removal of 6 bases from V and 7 bases from J, the junction contained 4 bases not matched to a gene. The germline V gene has CDR1 MNHEY and CDR2 SVGEGT. The CDR3 has 12 amino acids. In DNA form, the CDR3 reads TGTGCCAGCAGACAGGGGGCGCAGGAGCAGTACTTC. It yields the protein CASRQGAQEQYF.

This clonotype was recorded many times. The chain has TRBV20-1 and TRBJ2-5; D perhaps matches TRBD2 (7 bases). Trimming pared 4 bases from V and 5 bases from J, leaving 11 bases between. The germline CDR1 and CDR2 sequences are DFQATT and SNEGSKA (reference sequence). The CDR3 totals 12 residues. The CDR3 nucleotides are TGCAGTGCTATAGGGGGGGTGGAGACCCAGTACTTC. Amino acids: CSAIGGVETQYF.

This clonotype was observed many times. This chain joins TRBV30 and TRBJ2-5; a weak D match, TRBD2 (6 bases). V lost 4 bases to trimming and J lost 5 bases, with 17 bases between them. The CDR3 has 14 amino acids. CDR1 and CDR2 (germline): GTSNPN, SVGIG (reference sequence). The CDR3 region is CAWTLPVEGETQYF. For the CDR3, the DNA is TGTGCCTGGACCTTACCCGTGGAGGGGGAGACCCAGTACTTC.

This clonotype was seen a handful of times. The chain combines TRBV18 with TRBJ2-7; 11 bases map to TRBD2. V gave up 5 bases and J gave up 2 bases; unmatched junction bases: 5. The CDR3 runs to 15 residues. The germline gives CDR1 KGHSH, CDR2 LQKENI. Here the CDR3 DNA reads TGTGCCAGCTCAGAAGGGACTAGCGGAACCTACGAGCAGTACTTC. It codes for CASSEGTSGTYEQYF.

This clonotype has only a few counts. This chain uses TRBV18 with TRBJ1-1, with D hard to call. From germline, CDR1 is KGHSH and CDR2 LQKENI. V was trimmed by 3 bases and J by 0 bases, leaving 5 bases between them. The CDR3 sequence is 13 residues long. The CDR3 spells CASSPAVNTEAFF. The CDR3 DNA reads TGTGCCAGCTCACCCGCCGTGAACACTGAAGCTTTCTTT.

This clonotype was counted ten times or more. The chain joins TRBV20-1 to TRBJ1-5, with D possibly matching TRBD1 (6 bases). V was clipped by 6 bases and J by 0 bases, with 18 bases between them. The CDR3 sequence is 16 residues long. In germline, CDR1 is DFQATT, CDR2 SNEGSKA (reference sequence). CDR3 DNA sequence: TGCAGTGCAGAGACACGCGGGACACCTAGCAATCAGCCCCAGCATTTT. It specifies CSAETRGTPSNQPQHF.

This chain joins TRBV6-5 and TRBJ2-7; D gene unclear. The ends were cut back, 7 bases at V and 2 bases at J, with 12 bases in the middle. The CDR3 has 13 residues. Per germline, CDR1 MNHEY and CDR2 SVGAGI. CDR3 bases: TGTGCCAGCAAGTTAGGCCTGACCTACGAGCAGTACTTC. This gives the protein CASKLGLTYEQYF.

This clonotype was counted at least ten times. J is TRBJ1-1 and V is TRBV20-1; 8 bases fit TRBD1. The germline V gene has CDR1 DFQATT and CDR2 SNEGSKA (reference sequence). The V gene end was trimmed by 1 base and the J gene end by 5 bases; junction bases not matched to a gene: 3. The length of the CDR3 is 13 residues. In DNA form, the CDR3 reads TGCAGTGCTAGAGCGACAGGGGCGACTGAAGCTTTCTTT. This gives the protein CSARATGATEAFF.

In its sample, this clonotype was seen many times. The chain recombines TRBV5-8 with TRBJ1-5; TRBD1 aligns across 7 bases. Germline V CDR1 and CDR2: SGHTS, YDEGEE. The CDR3 runs 14 residues. V lost 4 bases and J lost 0; bases outside the gene matches: 1. The CDR3 region is CASSQGVSNQPQHF. As DNA, the CDR3 is TGTGCCAGCAGCCAGGGGGTTAGCAATCAGCCCCAGCATTTT.

This clonotype was recorded at least ten times. This chain uses TRBV11-2 with TRBJ2-5, with a weak D call TRBD2 (5 bases). Germline V gives CDR1 SGHAT, CDR2 FQNNGV. The CDR3 totals 15 residues. V was trimmed by 1 base and J by 5 bases, leaving 14 bases between them. The CDR3 coding sequence is TGTGCCAGCAGCTTAGGACTCCGGGGAGAGGAGACCCAGTACTTC. Translated: CASSLGLRGEETQYF.

The table lists this clonotype with a few counts. The rearrangement uses TRBV4-2 and TRBJ2-5; D perhaps matches TRBD2 (6 bases). From germline, CDR1 is LGHNA and CDR2 YNFKEQ. This CDR3 contains 16 residues. V lost 1 base and J lost 5, with 17 bases in between. Here the CDR3 DNA reads TGTGCCAGCAGCCAAGGCGGGACTCGGGGGATGGAGACCCAGTACTTC. Protein product: CASSQGGTRGMETQYF.

This clonotype was seen repeatedly, ten times or more. The chain couples TRBV6-1 to TRBJ2-2; tentative D call: TRBD1 (6 bases). The CDR3 spans 16 residues. Trimming took 1 base from V and 1 from J, leaving 10 bases between them. CDR1 and CDR2 (germline): MNHNS, SASEGT. Written as DNA, the CDR3 is TGTGCCAGCAGTGAAGGGGGGCGAAAGAACACCGGGGAGCTGTTTTTT. It translates to CASSEGGRKNTGELFF.

About this clonotype: This may stem from a read error, because a much larger clone lies one nucleotide away. The chain has TRBV6-2 or TRBV6-3 and TRBJ2-3; TRBD2 agrees at 7 bases. Germline CDR1 MNHEY, CDR2 SVGEGT. This CDR3 has 14 residues. As DNA, the CDR3 is TGTGCCCGCAGTCAAACTAGCGACACAGATACGCAGTATTTT. Protein: CARSQTSDTDTQYF.

The sample holds many counts of this clonotype. The chain combines TRBV2 with TRBJ2-7; 10 nucleotides agree with TRBD1. Trimming took 5 bases from V and 2 from J; bases not matched to a gene: 6. Germline CDR1 and CDR2: SNHLY and FYNNEI. The CDR3 spans 15 residues. The CDR3 DNA reads TGTGCCAGCAGTCCTCGGGGGACAGGGGCCTACGAGCAGTACTTC. It is translated as CASSPRGTGAYEQYF.

This clonotype was recorded many times. V is TRBV10-1 and J is TRBJ1-2; D is undetermined. Germline lookup yields CDR1 WNHNN and CDR2 SYGVQD (reference sequence). V lost 0 bases to trimming and J lost 2 bases, with 4 bases between them. The CDR3 totals 13 residues. The CDR3 is CASSESGNYGYTF. Here the CDR3 DNA reads TGCGCCAGCAGTGAGTCGGGCAACTATGGCTACACCTTC.

This clonotype was counted many times. DNA for the CDR3: TGTGCCAGTAGCCCGGGACAGGGGGTTATACAGCCCCAGCATTTT. It is translated as CASSPGQGVIQPQHF. V gene TRBV19 combines with J gene TRBJ1-5, with 11 bases matching TRBD1. V was clipped by 6 bases and J by 7 bases; unmatched bases: 8. Germline V CDR1 and CDR2: LNHDA, SQIVND (reference sequence). The CDR3 runs 15 residues. Complete variable domain (other parts from reference TRBV19 and TRBJ1-5): DGGITQSPKYLFRKEGQNVTLSCEQNLNHDAMYWYRQDPGQGLRLIYYSQIVNDFQKGDIAEGYSVSREKKESFPLTVTSAQKNPTAFYLCASSPGQGVIQPQHFGDGTRLSIL.

This clonotype was counted at least ten times. The rearrangement joins TRBV6-5 to TRBJ2-7; D might be TRBD2 (7 bases). V lost 8 bases to trimming and J lost 5 bases, with 19 bases between them. Germline CDR1 MNHEY, CDR2 SVGAGI. CDR3 size: 14 residues. The chain's CDR3 is CASLKRDTPDEQYF. CDR3 DNA: TGTGCCAGCCTAAAGCGGGACACCCCCGACGAGCAGTACTTC.

Regarding this clonotype: One end of the junction does not line up with germline, which may come from a read error. The DNA of the CDR3 is TGTGCCAGCAGTAACCGGGACGAACGCCACTTC. Translating it yields CASSNRDERHF. The chain joins TRBV12-3 or TRBV12-4 to TRBJ2-7; the D gene could be TRBD1 or TRBD2 (5 bases each). The CDR3 consists of 11 residues.

The sample holds many counts of this clonotype. The chain couples TRBV12-3 or TRBV12-4 to TRBJ1-2, with D possibly being TRBD1 (6 bases). The V gene lost 3 bases and the J gene lost 4 bases, with 12 bases spanning the gap. The CDR3 sequence is 14 residues long. CDR3 amino acids: CASSLSRGLYGYTF. The CDR3 DNA sequence: TGTGCCAGCAGTTTGTCCAGGGGCCTCTATGGCTACACCTTC.

This chain uses TRBV12-3 or TRBV12-4 with TRBJ1-2; D not resolved. CDR3 length: 16 residues. V was shortened by 1 base and J by 5 bases, with 17 bases between the two germline ends. The CDR3 DNA follows: TGTGCCAGCAGTTTAGTTTCGTTTGGGCCGAGTTATGGCTACACCTTC. This gives the protein CASSLVSFGPSYGYTF.

This clonotype came up many times. The chain has TRBV3-1 and TRBJ1-1; perhaps TRBD1 as D (6 bases). V shed 2 bases and J shed 5 bases, with 9 bases lying between them. CDR3 length equals 13 residues. Germline V lookup: CDR1 LGHDT, CDR2 YNNKEL (reference sequence). Here the CDR3 reads CASSQLQGTEAFF. The CDR3, as DNA: TGTGCCAGCAGCCAACTACAGGGAACTGAAGCTTTCTTT.

The table lists this clonotype with many counts. The chain combines TRBV28 with TRBJ1-3; perhaps TRBD1 as D (5 bases). V shed 8 bases and J shed 3 bases, with 8 bases lying between them. CDR1 and CDR2 (germline): MDHEN, SYDVKM. The CDR3 contains 12 residues. Written as DNA, the CDR3 is TGTGCCAGCCGGACACTTGGAAACACCATATATTTT. Translating it yields CASRTLGNTIYF.

V gene TRBV5-1 combines with J gene TRBJ1-2; 8 nucleotides align to TRBD1. Germline CDR1 SGHRS, CDR2 YFSETQ. J was trimmed by 6 bases and V by 0 bases; bases with no gene match: 4. The CDR3 loop spans 14 amino acids. The CDR3 loop is CASSLGTGIDGYTF. The CDR3 DNA reads as TGCGCCAGCAGCTTGGGGACAGGGATCGATGGCTACACCTTC.